The 5 T cell receptor beta chains in this list originate from one sample, sequenced in a study of long-term antiretroviral therapy in people with HIV. The assay, immunoSEQ v3.0, was run at survey level. Measured with immunoSEQ multiplex PCR; TCRdb has only the in-frame clones, and not every one. The sample consists of 15,000 to 20,000 clones, 79% of them appearing once. The source material was unsorted PBMCs, sampled at the start of antiretroviral therapy. The receptors come from a man aged 25-45 years with HIV.

The chain uses TRBV19 and TRBJ2-1; 13 nucleotides match TRBD2. The CDR3 is made up of 15 amino acids. The V and J ends lost 3 bases and 10 bases, in that order; junction bases with no gene match: 6. Germline V gene lookup returns CDR1 LNHDA and CDR2 SQIVND (reference sequence). The CDR3 nucleotides read TGTGCCAGTAGTATTACTAGCGGGGGGGCCTCGGAGCAGTTCTTC. It specifies CASSITSGGASEQFF.

The chain combines TRBV7-9 with TRBJ2-7; D may match TRBD1 or TRBD2 (5 bases each). The CDR3 consists of 16 residues. Germline CDR1 is SEHNR and CDR2 is FQNEAQ (reference sequence). With 2 bases removed from V and 0 bases from J, the gap between germline ends came to 14 bases. The DNA of the CDR3 is TGTGCCAGCAGCTTATCTAGGTCCGGGACCTCCTACGAGCAGTACTTC. Translation gives CASSLSRSGTSYEQYF.

The chain joins TRBV12-2 to TRBJ2-2; TRBD2, the D gene given by the table, was not confirmed from the DNA. TRBV12-2 is assigned pseudogene status. The CDR3 spans 20 residues. The CDR3 region is CASRLAGVPSGSSNTGELFF. The CDR3 DNA follows: TGTGCAAGTCGCTTAGCTGGGGTTCCTAGCGGGAGTTCGAACACCGGGGAGCTGTTTTTT.

V and J are TRBV5-4 and TRBJ2-7, with 10 bases identical to TRBD2. The ends lost 0 bases at V and 4 bases at J; junction bases unmatched: 13. The CDR3 sequence is 18 residues long. Germline V gene lookup returns CDR1 SGHNT and CDR2 YYREEE (reference sequence). DNA for the CDR3: TGTGCCAGCAGCTTGGGCCCCGCCCGTGTAGCGGGGGGATACGAGCAGTACTTC. This codes for CASSLGPARVAGGYEQYF.

The rearrangement links TRBV9 to TRBJ2-3; D might be TRBD2 (7 bases). Germline CDR1 reads SGDLS; CDR2 reads YYNGEE. This CDR3 comprises 16 residues. V dropped 4 bases and J dropped 2 bases, with 17 bases sitting between them. This chain's CDR3 is CASSLGEGGVTDTQYF. CDR3 coding DNA: TGTGCCAGCAGCTTGGGGGAGGGGGGGGTCACAGATACGCAGTATTTT.